The source of this T cell receptor (beta chain) is a study of blood T cells in healthy people across ages. Study conclusions and caveats: Older age went with lower TCR beta diversity per million T cells, in a roughly linear way. Diversity estimates drawn from one million T cells were deemed underestimates.

The CDR3 is 15 residues long. Germline assignment: CDR1 KGHDR and CDR2 SFDVKD. V dropped 1 base and J dropped 3; count of bases not matched to a gene: 1. The donors, all healthy, were Caucasians living in Russia, aged about 6 to 90. Concerning this clonotype: Its antigen is still unknown.

The authors ran a second PCR of roughly 7 to 11 cycles using a sample-barcoded 5' primer and a J-beta primer mix. A template-switch adaptor containing 12 random nucleotides labeled each cDNA molecule. TCRdb redid the calling of the 5' RACE reads with MiXCR, one entry per CDR3 protein. The sample yields 600,000 to 800,000 distinct CDR3 sequences, about 51% seen once. The TCR originated in a woman of 80 years or more in good health. Sequencing input: blood. The chain carries TRBV24-1 and TRBJ2-2, with 7 bases that match TRBD1. In DNA, the CDR3 is TGTGCCACCAGTGATTTAACAGGGGACACCGGGGAGCTGTTTTTT. As protein: CATSDLTGDTGELFF.